Following are 24 T cell receptor beta chains from one sample sequenced in a study of shared clonotypes between healthy human individuals. Profiling relied on immunoSEQ multiplex PCR, and the TCRdb table lists in-frame clones only, not all of them. Seen here are about 2.4 million clones, approximately 93% observed once, and the top ten hold 0.36%. The source material was naive CD4+ T cells from PBMCs. Described subset: CD45RA+ positively selected. Source of these receptors: a man aged 18 to 29 in good health. Some clones in this sample may be carry-over from other donors' samples.

The chain uses TRBV5-1 and TRBJ2-1, with D possibly being TRBD2 (5 bases). The germline V gene encodes CDR1 SGHRS and CDR2 YFSETQ. The CDR3 runs 16 residues. The ends were cut back, 1 base at V and 7 bases at J, with 18 bases in the middle. The chain's CDR3 is CASSLFVGAVGNEQFF. The CDR3 region has the DNA TGCGCCAGCAGCTTGTTTGTGGGAGCGGTGGGGAATGAGCAGTTCTTC.

The chain has TRBV7-6 and TRBJ2-1; D uncertain. The CDR3 is 16 residues long. Germline CDR1 and CDR2: SGHVS and FNYEAQ. V was trimmed by 4 bases and J by 1 base, leaving 14 bases between them. The CDR3 region is CASSSAGRKSYNEQFF. The CDR3 bases are TGTGCCAGCAGCTCCGCCGGCCGAAAGTCCTACAATGAGCAGTTCTTC.

This CDR3 is CASSFLSAGTEAFF. CDR3 sequence (DNA): TGCGCCAGCAGCTTTTTAAGTGCAGGCACTGAAGCTTTCTTT. The chain carries TRBV5-1 and TRBJ1-1; D is unclear. The V and J ends lost 2 bases and 4 bases respectively, with 12 bases between them. The CDR3 is 14 amino acids. Germline V gene sequence: CDR1 SGHRS, CDR2 YFSETQ.

V is TRBV5-1 and J is TRBJ1-2; D unresolved. Germline assignment: CDR1 SGHRS and CDR2 YFSETQ. Trimming took off 0 bases at V and 6 bases at J, with 15 bases between the two ends. The CDR3 loop spans 15 amino acids. CDR3 sequence reads: CASSLEDSQWDGYTF. CDR3 sequence (DNA): TGCGCCAGCAGCTTGGAGGACTCACAATGGGATGGCTACACCTTC. Drawing the rest from reference TRBV5-1 and TRBJ1-2, the complete variable domain is KAGVTQTPRYLIKTRGQQVTLSCSPISGHRSVSWYQQTPGQGLQFLFEYFSETQRNKGNFPGRFSGRQFSNSRSEMNVSTLELGDSALYLCASSLEDSQWDGYTFGSGTRLTVV.

This chain connects TRBV7-9 to TRBJ1-1; weak D call: TRBD1 (5 bases). Trimming pared 1 base from V and 0 bases from J, leaving 15 bases between. Germline loops: CDR1 SEHNR, CDR2 FQNEAQ (reference sequence). The CDR3 is made up of 17 amino acids. The CDR3: CASSLDGRVGVNTEAFF. The CDR3, as DNA: TGTGCCAGCAGCTTAGACGGGAGGGTGGGGGTGAACACTGAAGCTTTCTTT.

This clone was seen a few times. V gene TRBV19 combines with J gene TRBJ1-1; D remains unclear. CDR1 and CDR2 (germline): LNHDA, SQIVND (reference sequence). V was trimmed by 1 base and J by 3 bases, leaving 9 bases between them. This CDR3 contains 14 residues. CDR3 amino acids: CASSIVGGDTEAFF. The CDR3 coding sequence is TGTGCCAGTAGTATAGTTGGCGGTGACACTGAAGCTTTCTTT.

The rearrangement uses TRBV5-1 and TRBJ1-6; 8 bases map to TRBD1. CDR3 length: 14 residues. The V gene end was trimmed by 0 bases and the J gene end by 9 bases; junction bases not matched to a gene: 2. Germline V gene lookup returns CDR1 SGHRS and CDR2 YFSETQ. CDR3 DNA sequence: TGCGCCAGCAGCTTGGGACAGGGGACTTCACCCCTCCACTTT. Protein sequence: CASSLGQGTSPLHF.

The V and J genes are TRBV5-1 and TRBJ2-7; 10 nucleotides line up with TRBD2. The CDR3 totals 16 residues. Germline V gene sequence: CDR1 SGHRS, CDR2 YFSETQ. The V segment lost 4 bases and the J segment 0 bases; nucleotides outside the gene matches: 7. The CDR3 DNA is TGCGCCAGCAGCGTCGGGTCTAGCGGGAGCTCCTACGAGCAGTACTTC. As protein: CASSVGSSGSSYEQYF.

CDR3 sequence (DNA): TGCGCCAGCAGCTCCGGGACTCTCGGGGAGACCCAGTACTTC. Residues: CASSSGTLGETQYF. This chain joins TRBV5-1 and TRBJ2-5; TRBD2 is a possible D gene (6 bases). CDR3 length: 14 amino acids. Trimming pared 3 bases from V and 5 bases from J, leaving 14 bases between. CDR1 is SGHRS and CDR2 is YFSETQ in the germline V gene.

CDR3 sequence (DNA): TGTGCCAGCAGCCTCCGGGAACGCACAGATACGCAGTATTTT. Translation gives CASSLRERTDTQYF. The chain uses TRBV9 and TRBJ2-3, with a tentative D call TRBD2 (5 bases). CDR1 is SGDLS, CDR2 YYNGEE, per germline. The CDR3 covers 14 residues. The V and J ends lost 4 bases and 1 base respectively, with 10 bases between them.

V is TRBV10-3 and J is TRBJ1-4; D call uncertain. Germline CDR1 is ENHRY and CDR2 is SYGVKD. The CDR3 is 13 amino acids. Trimming left V 6 bases short and J 8 bases short, with 13 bases between. The CDR3 region has the DNA TGTGCCATCAGAACAGACCCCACCGAAAAACTGTTTTTT. It encodes CAIRTDPTEKLFF.

This clone was counted only a few times. This chain joins TRBV9 and TRBJ1-1; D uncertain. The CDR3 length is 13 residues. CDR1 and CDR2 from the germline V gene are SGDLS and YYNGEE. Trimming shortened V by 4 bases and J by 1 base, and 8 bases separated the two germline ends. CDR3 amino acids: CASSLSSNTEAFF. CDR3 bases: TGTGCCAGCAGCCTGTCTTCGAACACTGAAGCTTTCTTT.

This clone was observed once. The chain is built from TRBV30 and TRBJ1-2; 7 bases match TRBD1. The trim removed 2 bases at V and 8 bases at J, leaving 2 bases unmatched. CDR1 and CDR2 (germline): GTSNPN, SVGIG (reference sequence). This CDR3 spans 11 amino acids. The CDR3 nucleotides are TGTGCCTGGAGTACAGGGGTCGGCTACACCTTC. Translation: CAWSTGVGYTF.

This chain joins TRBV28 and TRBJ1-2; tentatively, D is TRBD1 (5 bases). This CDR3 is 16 amino acids long. V was clipped by 6 bases and J by 3 bases, with 20 bases between them. Germline CDR1 MDHEN, CDR2 SYDVKM. This CDR3 is CASSPPGHPRDYGYTF. CDR3 nucleotides: TGTGCCAGCAGCCCACCCGGACATCCACGGGACTATGGCTACACCTTC.

V gene TRBV11-2 combines with J gene TRBJ1-3; TRBD1 might be the D (6 bases). The CDR3 loop spans 15 amino acids. Germline CDR1 is SGHAT and CDR2 is FQNNGV. V lost 4 bases, J lost 0 bases, and 10 bases lay in between. The CDR3 loop is CASSSGQYSGNTIYF. Here the CDR3 DNA reads TGTGCCAGCAGCTCAGGACAGTACTCTGGAAACACCATATATTTT.

This chain connects TRBV4-3 to TRBJ2-2; the match to TRBD2 covers 8 bases. Looked up from germline, CDR1 is LGHNA and CDR2 is YSLEER. The CDR3 runs to 15 residues. Trimming took 7 bases from V and 6 from J; bases not matched to a gene: 10. The CDR3 DNA sequence: TGCGCCAGCACTTCCGGGACTAGGTCGGCCGGGGAGCTGTTTTTT. The encoded protein is CASTSGTRSAGELFF.

The rearrangement links TRBV7-2 to TRBJ1-2; 12 bases match TRBD1. This CDR3 is 13 amino acids long. Germline V gene sequence: CDR1 SGHTA, CDR2 FQGNSA. V lost 4 bases to trimming and J lost 14 bases; unmatched junction nucleotides: 8. The CDR3 reads CASSSGTGGPETF. CDR3 DNA sequence: TGTGCCAGCAGCTCCGGGACAGGGGGCCCGGAAACCTTC.

The chain employs TRBV5-4 and TRBJ1-2; D remains ambiguous. Germline V CDR1 and CDR2: SGHNT, YYREEE (reference sequence). The CDR3 spans 15 residues. Trimming took off 1 base at V and 3 bases at J, with 13 bases between the two ends. The CDR3 spells CASSLFQWDHYGYTF. CDR3 bases: TGTGCCAGCAGCTTGTTTCAGTGGGATCACTATGGCTACACCTTC.

The V gene is TRBV5-4, the J gene TRBJ2-6, with D unclear. Germline CDR1 and CDR2: SGHNT and YYREEE (reference sequence). This CDR3 has 16 amino acids. The ends were cut back, 3 bases at V and 1 base at J, with 11 bases in the middle. CDR3 protein: CASSSTTHSGANVLTF. The CDR3, as DNA: TGTGCCAGCAGCTCCACAACCCATTCTGGGGCCAACGTCCTGACTTTC.

This chain uses TRBV27 with TRBJ2-7; 9 positions agree with TRBD1. With 2 bases clipped from V and 5 bases from J, the junction kept 7 bases outside the gene matches. The CDR3 runs 15 residues. Germline V gives CDR1 MNHEY, CDR2 SMNVEV (reference sequence). The CDR3 region is CASSLPGQGSHEQYF. The CDR3 region has the DNA TGTGCCAGCAGTTTACCGGGACAGGGTTCCCACGAGCAGTACTTC.

The rearrangement joins TRBV28 to TRBJ1-5; D gene unclear. The germline gives CDR1 MDHEN, CDR2 SYDVKM. V lost 1 base to trimming and J lost 5 bases, with 9 bases between them. The CDR3 covers 14 residues. The chain's CDR3 is CASSLSVKYQPQHF. Here the CDR3 DNA reads TGTGCCAGCAGTTTATCGGTAAAGTATCAGCCCCAGCATTTT.

The genes are TRBV18 and TRBJ2-7; tentative D call: TRBD1 (6 bases). Germline CDR1 KGHSH, CDR2 LQKENI. V was shortened by 3 bases and J by 3 bases, with 15 bases between the two germline ends. The CDR3 extends over 15 amino acids. The CDR3 DNA follows: TGTGCCAGCTCACCTTATCAGGGGCCCATCTACGAGCAGTACTTC. Protein sequence: CASSPYQGPIYEQYF.

Regarding this clone: This same CDR3 is encoded by further DNA sequences in the sample. The chain carries TRBV2 and TRBJ2-7; 9 bases are shared with TRBD1. CDR1 and CDR2 (germline): SNHLY, FYNNEI. V was clipped by 4 bases and J by 3 bases; unmatched bases: 4. The CDR3 runs 14 residues. The chain's CDR3 is CASSGGQGNYEQYF. The CDR3 DNA reads TGTGCCAGCAGTGGGGGACAGGGAAACTACGAGCAGTACTTC. Full variable domain (remainder filled in from reference TRBV2 and TRBJ2-7): EPEVTQTPSHQVTQMGQEVILRCVPISNHLYFYWYRQILGQKVEFLVSFYNNEISEKSEIFDDQFSVERPDGSNFTLKIRSTKLEDSAMYFCASSGGQGNYEQYFGPGTRLTVT.

A single count supports this clone. J is TRBJ2-1 and V is TRBV9; 8 bases map to TRBD2. The CDR3 totals 16 residues. The V segment lost 3 bases and the J segment 4 bases; nucleotides outside the gene matches: 9. Per the germline V gene, CDR1 is SGDLS and CDR2 is YYNGEE. The CDR3 reads CASSARLSGSYNEQFF. Written as DNA, the CDR3 is TGTGCCAGCAGCGCCCGACTAAGCGGGAGTTACAATGAGCAGTTCTTC.